These 23 T cell receptor beta chains originate from one sample sequenced in a study of blood T cell repertoires in COVID-19. Assay used: immunoSEQ multiplex PCR; TCRdb lists only in-frame clones, some missing. The sample lists 140,000 to 150,000 clones; 65% to 85% were seen once. Sequenced sample: peripheral blood. The receptor source for this set is a woman between 50 and 59 years old with acute or convalescent COVID-19.

The J gene is TRBJ2-1, the V gene TRBV5-1, with D maybe TRBD1 (6 bases). Per the germline V gene, CDR1 is SGHRS and CDR2 is YFSETQ. The V end was cut by 2 bases, the J end by 2 bases, with 11 bases between. The length of the CDR3 is 15 residues. Here the CDR3 reads CASSFSGATYNEQFF. Here the CDR3 DNA reads TGCGCCAGCAGCTTTTCAGGGGCGACCTACAATGAGCAGTTCTTC.

V gene TRBV2 combines with J gene TRBJ1-4, with a weak D call TRBD1 (5 bases). The CDR3 is 14 amino acids. With 4 bases removed from V and 4 bases from J, the gap between germline ends came to 10 bases. CDR1 and CDR2 (germline): SNHLY, FYNNEI. CDR3 sequence: CASSVRAHNEKLFF. CDR3 DNA: TGTGCCAGCAGTGTCAGGGCCCATAATGAAAAACTGTTTTTT.

This chain uses TRBV7-2 with TRBJ1-1; D possibly corresponds to TRBD1 (5 bases). The V end was cut by 5 bases, the J end by 3 bases, with 10 bases between. The CDR3 extends over 13 amino acids. The germline gives CDR1 SGHTA, CDR2 FQGNSA. CDR3 sequence reads: CASSPRRDTEAFF. For the CDR3, the DNA is TGTGCCAGCAGCCCACGCAGGGACACTGAAGCTTTCTTT.

V and J are TRBV5-1 and TRBJ2-1, with 10 bases fitting TRBD2. The ends lost 4 bases at V and 8 bases at J; junction bases unmatched: 9. CDR1 and CDR2 (germline): SGHRS, YFSETQ. The CDR3 spans 15 residues. The CDR3 DNA sequence: TGCGCCAGCAGCCCTACTAGCGGGGTTATCTATGAGCAGTTCTTC. It is translated as CASSPTSGVIYEQFF.

This clone was detected only a few times. The chain is built from TRBV28 and TRBJ1-5; D not resolved. The CDR3 contains 15 residues. Germline CDR1 MDHEN, CDR2 SYDVKM. Trimming pared 5 bases from V and 6 bases from J, leaving 17 bases between. The DNA of the CDR3 is TGTGCCAGCAGTACCATCTTCGCCAGGTTTCAGCCCCAGCATTTT. Protein: CASSTIFARFQPQHF.

There are many counts of this clone. V usage is TRBV24-1 and J usage is TRBJ2-2; possible D gene TRBD1, 5 bases. This CDR3 is built from 13 residues. V was clipped by 4 bases and J by 8 bases, with 10 bases between them. The germline gives CDR1 KGHDR, CDR2 SFDVKD. As DNA, the CDR3 is TGTGCCACCAGTGAATACGACAGTGGGGAGCTGTTTTTT. Protein product: CATSEYDSGELFF.

The count of this clone is one. The CDR3 DNA reads as TGTGCCAGCAGCTTAGAGGGGGGGAACTATGGCTACACCTTC. As protein: CASSLEGGNYGYTF. This chain uses TRBV11-2 with TRBJ1-2; the D gene is possibly TRBD1 (5 bases). V gave up 0 bases and J gave up 2 bases, with 7 bases separating them. CDR3 length: 14 amino acids. CDR1 is SGHAT and CDR2 is FQNNGV in the germline V gene.

V usage is TRBV4-3 and J usage is TRBJ2-3, with D perhaps matching TRBD2 (5 bases). Germline V lookup: CDR1 LGHNA, CDR2 YSLEER. This CDR3 region has 16 residues. Trimming left V 3 bases short and J 9 bases short, with 22 bases between. CDR3 protein: CASSQYRGADGETQYF. The CDR3 bases are TGCGCCAGCAGCCAGTATCGGGGAGCCGACGGCGAGACGCAGTATTTT.

The rearrangement joins TRBV29-1 to TRBJ1-1; TRBD1 might be the D (6 bases). Germline V gene lookup returns CDR1 SQVTM and CDR2 ANQGSEA. The germline V and J ends were trimmed by 5 bases and 4 bases, with 11 bases remaining between them. The CDR3 has 12 residues. The CDR3 loop reads CSVNRESTEAFF. In DNA, the CDR3 is TGCAGCGTTAACAGGGAATCCACTGAAGCTTTCTTT.

This clone appeared once. The V gene is TRBV30, the J gene TRBJ1-5, with TRBD1 matching 7 bases. The CDR3 is 13 amino acids. After removal of 5 bases from V and 4 bases from J, the junction contained 5 bases not matched to a gene. CDR1 and CDR2 (germline): GTSNPN, SVGIG (reference sequence). The CDR3 DNA sequence: TGTGCCTGGGACAGGGAAGGGAATCAGCCCCAGCATTTT. Its protein is CAWDREGNQPQHF.

This clone was picked up one time. The gene calls are TRBV27 and TRBJ1-5; unclear D gene. Per germline, CDR1 MNHEY and CDR2 SMNVEV (reference sequence). The CDR3 runs 14 residues. Trimming left V 2 bases short and J 9 bases short, with 14 bases between. The CDR3 loop reads CASSLLGPSWPQHF. Written as DNA, the CDR3 is TGTGCCAGCAGTTTACTCGGTCCCTCCTGGCCCCAGCATTTT.

V gene TRBV18 combines with J gene TRBJ1-2; tentative D call: TRBD1 (5 bases). Trimming removed 3 bases at V and 0 bases at J, with 11 bases between. Germline V gene sequence: CDR1 KGHSH, CDR2 LQKENI. The CDR3 is 15 amino acids. This CDR3 is CASSPLDSPNYGYTF. In DNA, the CDR3 is TGTGCCAGCTCACCTCTTGACAGTCCTAACTATGGCTACACCTTC.

The chain joins TRBV7-9 to TRBJ1-2; 7 bases fit TRBD1. Germline assignment: CDR1 SEHNR and CDR2 FQNEAQ (reference sequence). The CDR3 is made up of 15 amino acids. The J segment lost 4 bases and the V segment lost 5 bases, leaving 10 bases of the junction unmatched. CDR3 protein: CASSAGQEAPYGYTF. The DNA of the CDR3 is TGTGCCAGCAGCGCCGGACAGGAAGCCCCCTATGGCTACACCTTC. The full variable domain, rest sourced from reference TRBV7-9 and TRBJ1-2, is DTGVSQNPRHKITKRGQNVTFRCDPISEHNRLYWYRQTLGQGPEFLTYFQNEAQLEKSRLLSDRFSAERPKGSFSTLEIQRTEQGDSAMYLCASSAGQEAPYGYTFGSGTRLTVV.

The rearrangement joins TRBV12-5 to TRBJ2-1; possibly TRBD2 for D (6 bases). Trimming stripped 6 bases from V and 10 bases from J, with 16 bases between. This CDR3 comprises 13 residues. Germline CDR1 is LGHNT and CDR2 is FRNRAP. CDR3 in amino acids: CASGLGLTIEQFF. The DNA of the CDR3 is TGTGCTAGTGGGCTAGGACTAACCATAGAGCAGTTCTTC.

The gene calls are TRBV3-1 (or the pseudogene TRBV3-2) and TRBJ2-7, with D tentatively TRBD2 (5 bases). This CDR3 is 15 amino acids long. CDR1 and CDR2 from the germline V gene are LGHDT and YNNKEL (reference sequence). Deletions cut 1 base from V and 3 bases from J, with 13 bases between. Here the CDR3 DNA reads TGTGCCAGCAGCCAAGGGAGGAGCGCGTTCTACGAGCAGTACTTC. Translated: CASSQGRSAFYEQYF.

The gene calls are TRBV10-3 and TRBJ1-1; weak D call: TRBD1 (5 bases). Germline V lookup: CDR1 ENHRY, CDR2 SYGVKD. CDR3 length: 15 residues. Deletions cut 6 bases from V and 2 bases from J, with 16 bases between. Here the CDR3 reads CAIREADRINTEAFF. The DNA of the CDR3 is TGTGCCATCAGGGAAGCCGACAGAATTAACACTGAAGCTTTCTTT.

The chain combines TRBV5-8 with TRBJ2-5, with a weak D call TRBD1 (5 bases). CDR3 size: 14 residues. V lost 5 bases to trimming and J lost 0 bases, with 11 bases between them. Germline V gene lookup returns CDR1 SGHTS and CDR2 YDEGEE. The CDR3 spells CASSRGPYQETQYF. The CDR3 DNA reads as TGTGCCAGCAGTAGGGGTCCGTACCAAGAGACCCAGTACTTC.

This chain joins TRBV27 and TRBJ1-1; no clear D gene. Germline V gives CDR1 MNHEY, CDR2 SMNVEV (reference sequence). V dropped 2 bases and J dropped 0 bases, with 10 bases sitting between them. CDR3 size: 15 residues. In nucleotides, the CDR3 is TGTGCCAGCAGTTTACTCGGTGGTCTGAACACTGAAGCTTTCTTT. Its translation is CASSLLGGLNTEAFF.

The chain joins TRBV7-9 to TRBJ1-5, with no clear D. Germline values: CDR1 SEHNR, CDR2 FQNEAQ (reference sequence). V lost 5 bases to trimming and J lost 9 bases, with 8 bases between them. The CDR3 contains 11 residues. The CDR3 sequence: CASSATPPQHF. DNA of the CDR3: TGTGCCAGCAGCGCCACACCGCCCCAGCATTTT.

The chain has TRBV3-1 (or the pseudogene TRBV3-2) and TRBJ2-4; TRBD2 might be the D (5 bases). Germline CDR1 and CDR2: LGHDT and YNNKEL (reference sequence). V was trimmed by 3 bases and J by 14 bases, leaving 11 bases between them. The CDR3 consists of 11 residues. CDR3 region: CASSHEREKYF. In DNA form, the CDR3 reads TGTGCCAGCAGCCACGAAAGGGAGAAGTACTTC.

This clone appeared once. The V call is TRBV7-9, the J call TRBJ2-2; no firm D call. Germline lookup yields CDR1 SEHNR and CDR2 FQNEAQ (reference sequence). This CDR3 is built from 11 residues. V lost 2 bases to trimming and J lost 14 bases, with 9 bases between them. CDR3 sequence reads: CASSLNSLLFF. Here the CDR3 DNA reads TGTGCCAGCAGCTTAAACTCTCTTCTGTTTTTT.

The chain couples TRBV5-1 to TRBJ1-4; D is uncertain. V gave up 5 bases and J gave up 8 bases, with 16 bases separating them. Germline CDR1 is SGHRS and CDR2 is YFSETQ. The CDR3 is made up of 14 amino acids. The CDR3 is CASRNSTNSEKLFF. CDR3 nucleotide sequence: TGCGCCAGCAGGAACAGTACGAATTCCGAAAAACTGTTTTTT.

V is TRBV30 and J is TRBJ1-1; D gene uncertain. Trimming shortened V by 5 bases and J by 1 base, and 11 bases separated the two germline ends. There are 13 residues in the CDR3. Germline V gene lookup returns CDR1 GTSNPN and CDR2 SVGIG (reference sequence). CDR3 nucleotide sequence: TGTGCCTGGGGTGGAGGGCGGAACACTGAAGCTTTCTTT. This gives the protein CAWGGGRNTEAFF.